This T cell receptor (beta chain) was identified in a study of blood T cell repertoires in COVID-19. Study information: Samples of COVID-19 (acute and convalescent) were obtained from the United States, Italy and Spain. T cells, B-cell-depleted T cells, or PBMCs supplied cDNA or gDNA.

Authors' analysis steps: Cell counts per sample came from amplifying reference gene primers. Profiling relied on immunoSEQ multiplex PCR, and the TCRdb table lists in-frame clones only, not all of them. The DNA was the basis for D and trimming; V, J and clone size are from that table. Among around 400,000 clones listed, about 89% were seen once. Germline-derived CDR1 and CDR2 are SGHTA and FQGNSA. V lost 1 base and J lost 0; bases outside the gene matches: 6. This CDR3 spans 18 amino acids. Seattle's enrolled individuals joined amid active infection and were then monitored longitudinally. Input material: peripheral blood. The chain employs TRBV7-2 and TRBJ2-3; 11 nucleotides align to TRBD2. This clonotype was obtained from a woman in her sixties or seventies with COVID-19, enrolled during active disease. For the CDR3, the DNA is TGTGCCAGCAGCTTAGGCCTTAGCGGGGGGGACAGCACAGATACGCAGTATTTT. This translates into CASSLGLSGGDSTDTQYF.